Each of the 32 T cell receptor beta chains below was sequenced from the same sample in a study of T-cell reconstitution after alpha-beta-depleted transplantation in children. Unique molecular identifiers were used in preparing the TCRbeta library. TCRdb re-derived calls from the PCR reads in MiXCR, one entry per CDR3 protein. Found here are 440,000 or so distinct CDR3 sequences, roughly two fifths of them singletons; the top ten hold under 30%. The sequencing here drew on PBMCs, taken before TCRalphabeta/CD19-depleted stem cell transplant. The receptors were gathered from a girl aged 2-10 years with aplastic anemia, due to receive a stem cell transplant.

This chain connects TRBV20-1 to TRBJ1-1; D unclear. The CDR3 is 13 amino acids. The ends were cut back, 1 base at V and 1 base at J, with 7 bases in the middle. Germline V lookup: CDR1 DFQATT, CDR2 SNEGSKA (reference sequence). As DNA, the CDR3 is TGCAGTGCTAGAGTAAATCAGAACACTGAAGCTTTCTTT. Protein: CSARVNQNTEAFF.

This clonotype was seen a few times. The chain carries TRBV20-1 and TRBJ2-5; 7 bases are a match to TRBD1. The CDR3 runs to 13 residues. Germline CDR1 DFQATT, CDR2 SNEGSKA (reference sequence). J was trimmed by 3 bases and V by 6 bases; bases with no gene match: 7. CDR3 region: CSAPRQGEETQYF. DNA of the CDR3: TGCAGTGCCCCGCGACAGGGAGAAGAGACCCAGTACTTC.

The J gene is TRBJ1-1, the V gene TRBV7-8, with 7 nucleotides matching TRBD1. This CDR3 is 14 amino acids long. Looked up from germline, CDR1 is SGHVS and CDR2 is FQNEAQ. The junction had 9 bases not matched to a gene; V was cut back by 5 bases and J by 6 bases. The CDR3 nucleotides are TGTGCCAGCAGCCGACAGGGTGGTGTTCCTGAAGCTTTCTTT. Protein: CASSRQGGVPEAFF.

This chain links TRBV28 with TRBJ2-7, with 11 bases lining up with TRBD1. Germline V gives CDR1 MDHEN, CDR2 SYDVKM. This CDR3 region has 16 residues. V lost 5 bases and J lost 3; bases outside the gene matches: 9. CDR3: CASSVSGTGGLYEQYF. CDR3 coding DNA: TGTGCCAGCAGTGTGTCCGGGACAGGGGGTCTCTACGAGCAGTACTTC.

The V call is TRBV19, the J call TRBJ2-7; D is unclear. CDR3 length: 12 residues. CDR1 is LNHDA and CDR2 is SQIVND in the germline V gene (reference sequence). Deletions cut 11 bases from V and 5 bases from J, with 16 bases between. As DNA, the CDR3 is TGTGCCGTGGTACCGCGAGAACACGAGCAGTACTTC. It translates to CAVVPREHEQYF.

This rearrangement joins TRBV9 to TRBJ2-1; 8 bases are shared with TRBD2. This CDR3 is built from 13 residues. Per the germline V gene, CDR1 is SGDLS and CDR2 is YYNGEE. V trimming: 0 bases; J trimming: 9 bases; junction bases outside the gene matches: 2. The CDR3 sequence is CASSVETSGEQFF. Here the CDR3 DNA reads TGTGCCAGCAGCGTAGAAACTAGCGGTGAGCAGTTCTTC.

The chain has TRBV20-1 and TRBJ2-1; perhaps TRBD2 as D (7 bases). Germline V CDR1 and CDR2: DFQATT, SNEGSKA (reference sequence). The CDR3 has 14 residues. The V end was cut by 5 bases, the J end by 4 bases, with 15 bases between. The CDR3 spells CSALRRGGYNEQFF. The CDR3 nucleotides are TGCAGTGCTTTAAGGAGGGGGGGATACAATGAGCAGTTCTTC.

This chain connects TRBV5-1 to TRBJ1-3; 7 bases map to TRBD1. Germline CDR1 and CDR2: SGHRS and YFSETQ. The J segment lost 4 bases and the V segment lost 4 bases, leaving 11 bases of the junction unmatched. This CDR3 has 16 amino acids. As DNA, the CDR3 is TGCGCCAGCAGCCCCGGCGGACAGGTCGCCGGAAACACCATATATTTT. This codes for CASSPGGQVAGNTIYF.

The chain joins TRBV20-1 to TRBJ2-3, with 11 bases aligning to TRBD1. Germline lookup yields CDR1 DFQATT and CDR2 SNEGSKA (reference sequence). CDR3 length: 15 amino acids. V lost 2 bases to trimming and J lost 4 bases; unmatched junction nucleotides: 5. The DNA for the CDR3 is TGCAGTGCTAGAAGAGGGACAGGGGGGCCAGATACGCAGTATTTT. It codes for CSARRGTGGPDTQYF.

This clonotype showed up many times. The J gene is TRBJ2-5, the V gene TRBV10-3, with 10 positions matching TRBD1. V gave up 5 bases and J gave up 4 bases; unmatched junction bases: 4. This CDR3 spans 14 amino acids. The germline gives CDR1 ENHRY, CDR2 SYGVKD. The chain's CDR3 is CAISSRDRGETQYF. The CDR3, as DNA: TGTGCCATCAGTAGCCGGGACAGGGGAGAGACCCAGTACTTC.

This clonotype was detected ten times or more. J is TRBJ1-4 and V is TRBV4-2; D may be TRBD1 (5 bases). The V end lost 3 bases, the J end lost 0 bases, and 23 bases lay between the germline ends. Germline CDR1 and CDR2: LGHNA and YNFKEQ. CDR3 length: 20 amino acids. The CDR3 sequence: CASSQRRMGVSNSTNEKLFF. In DNA, the CDR3 is TGTGCCAGCAGCCAGCGTCGGATGGGGGTTTCCAATTCAACTAATGAAAAACTGTTTTTT.

The table lists this clonotype with a few counts. J is TRBJ2-2 and V is TRBV20-1; possibly TRBD1 for D (6 bases). Germline assignment: CDR1 DFQATT and CDR2 SNEGSKA (reference sequence). V was shortened by 3 bases and J by 5 bases, with 10 bases between the two germline ends. The CDR3 spans 13 residues. The CDR3 DNA is TGCAGTGCTAGGAGTCAGGGGACCGGGGAGCTGTTTTTT. It specifies CSARSQGTGELFF.

V and J are TRBV29-1 and TRBJ2-7, with 7 bases that match TRBD1. The length of the CDR3 is 13 residues. CDR1 is SQVTM and CDR2 is ANQGSEA in the germline V gene. V was clipped by 7 bases and J by 6 bases; unmatched bases: 12. The CDR3 coding sequence is TGCAGCGCCGAACTATCCGGGACAGCCGAGCAGTACTTC. Translated, it gives CSAELSGTAEQYF.

The V and J genes are TRBV20-1 and TRBJ1-2, with unresolved D. This CDR3 has 13 residues. V was clipped by 6 bases and J by 3 bases, with 14 bases between them. Germline V gives CDR1 DFQATT, CDR2 SNEGSKA (reference sequence). The CDR3 DNA sequence: TGCAGTGCAGGGTCAAGGGTTTACTATGGCTACACCTTC. The encoded protein is CSAGSRVYYGYTF.

The CDR3 DNA follows: TGTGCCAGCAGCCTCCCGCGGTACACTGAAGCTTTCTTT. Translation gives CASSLPRYTEAFF. This chain links TRBV7-8 with TRBJ1-1; D call uncertain. This CDR3 contains 13 residues. V was clipped by 5 bases and J by 3 bases, with 10 bases between them. The germline gives CDR1 SGHVS, CDR2 FQNEAQ. Full variable domain (rest looked up from reference TRBV7-8 and TRBJ1-1): GAGVSQSPRYKVAKRGQDVALRCDPISGHVSLFWYQQALGQGPEFLTYFQNEAQLDKSGLPSDRFFAERPEGSVSTLKIQRTQQEDSAVYLCASSLPRYTEAFFGQGTRLTVV.

Only a few counts were recorded for this clonotype. The chain couples TRBV6-1 to TRBJ1-5, with D maybe TRBD1 (6 bases). CDR1 and CDR2 from the germline V gene are MNHNS and SASEGT. The CDR3 is 14 amino acids. The V gene lost 6 bases and the J gene lost 3 bases, with 12 bases spanning the gap. The CDR3 loop is CASRLRGDNQPQHF. The CDR3 nucleotides read TGTGCCAGCAGACTAAGGGGGGACAATCAGCCCCAGCATTTT.

This rearrangement joins TRBV9 to TRBJ2-1; 7 bases are shared with TRBD1. Germline V lookup: CDR1 SGDLS, CDR2 YYNGEE. After removal of 0 bases from V and 6 bases from J, the junction contained 12 bases not matched to a gene. The CDR3 covers 17 residues. CDR3 sequence: CASSVAPHGQVVNEQFF. The DNA of the CDR3 is TGTGCCAGCAGCGTAGCGCCCCACGGACAGGTTGTCAATGAGCAGTTCTTC.

This clonotype was seen a single time. The chain recombines TRBV20-1 with TRBJ2-7; D ambiguous. Trimming took off 6 bases at V and 6 bases at J, with 15 bases between the two ends. Germline lookup yields CDR1 DFQATT and CDR2 SNEGSKA (reference sequence). The CDR3 is 12 residues long. The CDR3 coding sequence is TGCAGTGCAAATAGAGAAATAGCCGAGCAGTACTTC. This sequence encodes CSANREIAEQYF.

About this clonotype: A much bigger clone sits one base away, suggesting this may be a read error. The chain combines TRBV20-1 with TRBJ2-1; unclear D gene. The CDR3 extends over 13 amino acids. Per the germline V gene, CDR1 is DFQATT and CDR2 is SNEGSKA (reference sequence). Trimming removed 3 bases at V and 0 bases at J, with 6 bases between. CDR3 in amino acids: CSARPSSYNEQFF. The CDR3 DNA sequence: TGCAGTGCTAGGCCGAGCTCCTACAATGAGCAGTTCTTC.

V is TRBV20-1 and J is TRBJ2-7, with D perhaps matching TRBD1 or TRBD2 (5 bases each). Trimming pared 8 bases from V and 6 bases from J, leaving 14 bases between. The CDR3 totals 11 residues. Germline CDR1 and CDR2: DFQATT and SNEGSKA (reference sequence). The CDR3 bases are TGCAGTACTCACCGGGACGTCGAGCAGTACTTC. This codes for CSTHRDVEQYF.

This rearrangement joins TRBV20-1 to TRBJ2-2; D possibly corresponds to TRBD1 (6 bases). The germline gives CDR1 DFQATT, CDR2 SNEGSKA (reference sequence). This CDR3 spans 15 amino acids. V was pared by 5 bases and J by 5 bases, with 18 bases between. The CDR3 DNA follows: TGCAGTGCTTGGCAGGGAAAGGGACATACCGGGGAGCTGTTTTTT. Residues: CSAWQGKGHTGELFF.

This clonotype was seen a few times. The chain combines TRBV29-1 with TRBJ2-7; TRBD2 might be the D (6 bases). Germline V gene sequence: CDR1 SQVTM, CDR2 ANQGSEA. The CDR3 consists of 12 residues. Trimming removed 7 bases at V and 4 bases at J, with 14 bases between. Here the CDR3 DNA reads TGCAGCGCCCGGGACTCGTATTACGAGCAGTACTTC. This encodes CSARDSYYEQYF.

The V call is TRBV28, the J call TRBJ1-6; 8 positions match TRBD1. CDR1 and CDR2 from the germline V gene are MDHEN and SYDVKM. Trimming took 6 bases from V and 6 from J; bases not matched to a gene: 7. This CDR3 comprises 15 residues. The CDR3 here is CASRLGRGLNSPLHF. The CDR3 nucleotides are TGTGCCAGCAGGTTGGGCAGGGGGCTTAATTCACCCCTCCACTTT. Variable domain in full (rest from reference TRBV28 and TRBJ1-6): DVKVTQSSRYLVKRTGEKVFLECVQDMDHENMFWYRQDPGLGLRLIYFSYDVKMKEKGDIPEGYSVSREKKERFSLILESASTNQTSMYLCASRLGRGLNSPLHFGNGTRLTVT.

V usage is TRBV7-6 and J usage is TRBJ1-4, with D possibly matching TRBD1 (5 bases). CDR3 length: 12 residues. Germline-derived CDR1 and CDR2 are SGHVS and FNYEAQ. The germline V and J ends were trimmed by 6 bases and 12 bases, with 14 bases remaining between them. Written as DNA, the CDR3 is TGTGCCAGCAGTTCCAGGGAGTCCGAACTGTTTTTT. Its protein is CASSSRESELFF.

This clonotype occurred many times. J is TRBJ2-1 and V is TRBV20-1; the D is unclear. V lost 6 bases to trimming and J lost 6 bases, with 21 bases between them. The CDR3 runs 15 residues. CDR1 DFQATT and CDR2 SNEGSKA come from the germline V gene (reference sequence). The CDR3: CSATDTAIISNEQFF. For the CDR3, the DNA is TGCAGTGCCACCGACACAGCAATAATCTCCAATGAGCAGTTCTTC.

This clonotype was observed at least ten times. The chain employs TRBV7-9 and TRBJ2-2; D unclear. The CDR3 contains 13 residues. Deletions cut 1 base from V and 5 bases from J, with 5 bases between. CDR1 is SEHNR and CDR2 is FQNEAQ in the germline V gene (reference sequence). As DNA, the CDR3 is TGTGCCAGCAGCTTAGAGTTTACCGGGGAGCTGTTTTTT. Its protein is CASSLEFTGELFF. The whole variable domain, filled in from reference TRBV7-9 and TRBJ2-2, reads DTGVSQNPRHKITKRGQNVTFRCDPISEHNRLYWYRQTLGQGPEFLTYFQNEAQLEKSRLLSDRFSAERPKGSFSTLEIQRTEQGDSAMYLCASSLEFTGELFFGEGSRLTVL.

This clonotype was counted many times. The chain recombines TRBV5-1 with TRBJ2-7; 7 bases align to TRBD2. Germline V lookup: CDR1 SGHRS, CDR2 YFSETQ. The V gene end was trimmed by 3 bases and the J gene end by 3 bases; junction bases not matched to a gene: 6. The CDR3 is made up of 14 amino acids. The CDR3 coding sequence is TGCGCCAGCAGCTCGAGGACTAGTCTCTACGAGCAGTACTTC. Protein sequence: CASSSRTSLYEQYF.

The chain recombines TRBV5-5 with TRBJ1-5, with D unclear. In germline, CDR1 is SGHKS, CDR2 YYEKEE (reference sequence). The V end lost 0 bases, the J end lost 3 bases, and 7 bases lay between the germline ends. CDR3 length equals 14 residues. The CDR3 region has the DNA TGTGCCAGCAGCTTGGGACTCCTCAATCAGCCCCAGCATTTT. It encodes CASSLGLLNQPQHF.

This clonotype has at least ten counts. The genes are TRBV20-1 and TRBJ2-1; 15 nucleotides line up with TRBD2. CDR1 is DFQATT, CDR2 SNEGSKA, per germline (reference sequence). V was clipped by 2 bases and J by 8 bases; unmatched bases: 13. The length of the CDR3 is 18 residues. CDR3 DNA: TGCAGTGCTAGAAACCCGGGACTAGCGGGAGGTCCGTGGGATGAGCAGTTCTTC. The encoded protein is CSARNPGLAGGPWDEQFF.

This clonotype has a count of ten or more. The rearrangement uses TRBV4-1 and TRBJ2-3; 15 nucleotides agree with TRBD2. The CDR3 spans 16 residues. The V segment lost 4 bases and the J segment 5 bases; nucleotides outside the gene matches: 4. Germline V CDR1 and CDR2: MGHRA, YSYEKL. CDR3 protein: CASSLGLAGGLDTQYF. The CDR3 DNA sequence: TGCGCCAGCAGCCTGGGACTAGCGGGAGGCCTAGATACGCAGTATTTT.

This clonotype has just one count. The gene calls are TRBV7-2 and TRBJ2-3; TRBD2 matches 7 bases. CDR1 SGHTA and CDR2 FQGNSA come from the germline V gene. The CDR3 has 16 residues. Trimming took 3 bases from V and 4 from J; bases not matched to a gene: 10. The CDR3 DNA follows: TGTGCCAGCAGCTTTGAAGCGGGGAGGCCCCCAGATACGCAGTATTTT. Protein sequence: CASSFEAGRPPDTQYF.

The V gene is TRBV4-1, the J gene TRBJ2-7; no clear D gene. The length of the CDR3 is 14 residues. CDR1 is MGHRA and CDR2 is YSYEKL in the germline V gene. V lost 0 bases to trimming and J lost 2 bases, with 8 bases between them. CDR3 in amino acids: CASSQEASTYEQYF. The CDR3 nucleotides read TGCGCCAGCAGCCAAGAGGCCAGCACCTACGAGCAGTACTTC.